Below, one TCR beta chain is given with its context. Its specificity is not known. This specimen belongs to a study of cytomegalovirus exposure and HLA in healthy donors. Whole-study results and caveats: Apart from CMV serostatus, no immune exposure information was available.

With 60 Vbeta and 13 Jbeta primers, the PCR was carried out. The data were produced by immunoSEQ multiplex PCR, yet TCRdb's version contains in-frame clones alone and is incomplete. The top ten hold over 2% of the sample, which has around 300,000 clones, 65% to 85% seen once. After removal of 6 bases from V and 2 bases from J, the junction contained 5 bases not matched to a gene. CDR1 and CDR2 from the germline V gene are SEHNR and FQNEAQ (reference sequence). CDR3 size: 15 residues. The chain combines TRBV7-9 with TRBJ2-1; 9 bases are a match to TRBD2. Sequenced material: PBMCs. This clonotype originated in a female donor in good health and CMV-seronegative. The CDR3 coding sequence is TGTGCCAGCAGATCCCTAGCGGGGCCCTACAATGAGCAGTTCTTC. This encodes CASRSLAGPYNEQFF.